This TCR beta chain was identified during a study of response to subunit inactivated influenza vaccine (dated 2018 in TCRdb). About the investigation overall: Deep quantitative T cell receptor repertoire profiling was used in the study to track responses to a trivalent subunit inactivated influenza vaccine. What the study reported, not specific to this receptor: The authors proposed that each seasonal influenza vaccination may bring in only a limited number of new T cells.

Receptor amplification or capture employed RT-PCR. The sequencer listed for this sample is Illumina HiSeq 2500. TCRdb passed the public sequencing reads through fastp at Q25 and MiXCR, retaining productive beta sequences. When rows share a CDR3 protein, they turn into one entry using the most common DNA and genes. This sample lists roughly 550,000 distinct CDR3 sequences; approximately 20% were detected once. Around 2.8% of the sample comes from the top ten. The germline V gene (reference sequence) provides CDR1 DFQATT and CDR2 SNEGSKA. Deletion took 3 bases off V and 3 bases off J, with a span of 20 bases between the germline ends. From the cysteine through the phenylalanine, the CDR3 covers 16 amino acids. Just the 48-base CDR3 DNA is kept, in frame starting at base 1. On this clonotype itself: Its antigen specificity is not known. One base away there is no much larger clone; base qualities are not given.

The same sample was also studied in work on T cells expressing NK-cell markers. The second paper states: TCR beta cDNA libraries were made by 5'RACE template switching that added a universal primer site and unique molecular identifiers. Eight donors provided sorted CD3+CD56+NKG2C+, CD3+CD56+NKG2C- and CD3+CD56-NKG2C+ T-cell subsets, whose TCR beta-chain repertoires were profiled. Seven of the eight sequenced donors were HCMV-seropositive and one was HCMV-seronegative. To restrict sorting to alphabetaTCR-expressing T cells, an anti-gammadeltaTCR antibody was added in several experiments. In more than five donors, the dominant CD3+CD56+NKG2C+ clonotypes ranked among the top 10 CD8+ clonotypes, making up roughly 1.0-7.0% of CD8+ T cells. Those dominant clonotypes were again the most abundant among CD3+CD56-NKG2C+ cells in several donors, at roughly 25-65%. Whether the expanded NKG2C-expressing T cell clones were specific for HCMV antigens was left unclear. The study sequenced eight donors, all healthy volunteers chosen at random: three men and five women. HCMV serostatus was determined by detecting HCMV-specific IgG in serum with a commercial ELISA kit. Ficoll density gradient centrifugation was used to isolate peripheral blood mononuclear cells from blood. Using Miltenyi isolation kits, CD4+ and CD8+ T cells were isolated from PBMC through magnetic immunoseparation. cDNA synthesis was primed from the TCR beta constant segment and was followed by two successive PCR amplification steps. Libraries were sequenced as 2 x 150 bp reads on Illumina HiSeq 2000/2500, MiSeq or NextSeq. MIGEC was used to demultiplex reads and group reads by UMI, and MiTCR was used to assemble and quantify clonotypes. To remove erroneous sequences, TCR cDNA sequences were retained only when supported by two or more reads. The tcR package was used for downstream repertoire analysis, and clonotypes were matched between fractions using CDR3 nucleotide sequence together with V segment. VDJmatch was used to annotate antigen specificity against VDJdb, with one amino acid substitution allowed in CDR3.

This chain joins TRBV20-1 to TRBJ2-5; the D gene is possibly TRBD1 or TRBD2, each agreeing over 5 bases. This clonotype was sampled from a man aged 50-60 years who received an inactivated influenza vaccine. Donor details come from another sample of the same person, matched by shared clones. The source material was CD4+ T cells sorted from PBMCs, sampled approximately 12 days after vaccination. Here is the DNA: TGCAGTGCTAGGCTCCTAATGGGACGGGTCAAAGAGACCCAGTACTTC. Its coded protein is CSARLLMGRVKETQYF.